The clone carrying this T cell receptor beta chain was counted a few times. Its specificity is not known. The sample originates from a study of blood T cells in healthy people across ages. Findings and limits, study-wide: Calculation of diversity from one million T cells yielded estimates considered to be underestimates. TCR beta diversity per million T cells fell roughly linearly with age. Naive CD4+ cells and diversity were both higher in long-lived donors than in aged donors.

For the second PCR, which ran for roughly 7 to 11 cycles, a sample-barcoded 5' primer and a J-beta primer mix were used. Using its own MiXCR run on the 5' RACE reads, TCRdb lists one record per CDR3 protein. The top ten hold about 4% of the sample, which has some 1,500,000 distinct CDR3 sequences, around 40% seen once. Material for sequencing was blood. This sequence was found in a young woman in good health.

The CDR3 spells CASSPAGTLSRGYGYTF. The CDR3 DNA sequence: TGTGCCAGCAGCCCTGCCGGGACACTATCCAGGGGCTATGGCTACACCTTC. V is TRBV7-2 and J is TRBJ1-2; possible D gene TRBD1, 6 bases. This CDR3 contains 17 residues. The V end lost 5 bases, the J end lost 4 bases, and 23 bases lay between the germline ends. Germline V lookup: CDR1 SGHTA, CDR2 FQGNSA. Together with reference TRBV7-2 and TRBJ1-2, the CDR3 gives the full variable domain: GAGVSQSPSNKVTEKGKDVELRCDPISGHTALYWYRQSLGQGLEFLIYFQGNSAPDKSGLPSDRFSAERTGGSVSTLTIQRTQQEDSAVYLCASSPAGTLSRGYGYTFGSGTRLTVV.